This T cell receptor (beta chain) was captured by sequencing in a study of blood T cells in healthy people across ages. Overall study context: Template-switching capture recovered about one barcoded beta molecule per two T cells. Findings and limits, study-wide: Leaving the PBMCs unsorted stopped any conclusive comparison of naive versus antigen-experienced cells.

The use of a sample-barcoded 5' primer and a J-beta primer mix characterized a second PCR of about 7 to 12 cycles. TCRdb re-called the 5' RACE reads with MiXCR, one entry per CDR3 protein. The sample includes fewer than 900,000 distinct CDR3 sequences, roughly 47% of them seen just once. Trimming left V 0 bases short and J 2 bases short, with 9 bases between. The CDR3 loop spans 15 amino acids. Germline CDR1 SGHAT, CDR2 FQNNGV. Details on this clonotype: Its matching antigen is unknown.

The TCR sequence derives from a woman aged 55 to 70 in good health. Source material: blood. The rearrangement uses TRBV11-2 and TRBJ2-3, with D hard to call. The CDR3 DNA sequence: TGTGCCAGCAGCTTAGACGGGCGGAACACAGATACGCAGTATTTT. The encoded protein is CASSLDGRNTDTQYF.